This paragraph covers one T cell receptor beta chain sequence. Its antigen is not identified. The tumor samples were collected prior to definitive surgery or chemotherapy. This sample is part of a study of high-grade serous ovarian cancer treatment subgroups. Overall study context: Mean per sample: around 14,000 reads, several thousand unique TCR beta rearrangements. Study-wide results and limits: Repertoire analysis covered CDR3 alone, not CDR1 or CDR2.

Some clones are missing from TCRdb's copy, which holds only in-frame ones; the method was immunoSEQ multiplex PCR. The sample records approximately 15,000 clones, about 76% being singletons. CDR1 and CDR2 from the germline V gene are SGHRS and YFSETQ. The CDR3 has 14 residues. The germline V and J ends were trimmed by 2 bases and 7 bases, with 13 bases remaining between them. This sequence originates from a human donor with high-grade serous ovarian cancer. The rearrangement uses TRBV5-1 and TRBJ2-1, with a tentative D call TRBD2 (6 bases). The sequencing input was tumor tissue. The chain's CDR3 is CASSFLALRNEQFF. Here the CDR3 DNA reads TGCGCCAGCAGCTTCCTAGCGCTAAGGAATGAGCAGTTCTTC.